One TCR beta chain is described in this entry. What it recognizes is unknown. Using immunoSEQ multiplex PCR, the repertoire was profiled, and TCRdb retains in-frame clones only, with some absent. Here the sample spans tens of thousands of clones, roughly nine tenths being singletons. This sample stems from a study of T cell responses to AZD1222 COVID-19 vaccine. Study-wide results and caveats: The peak T cell response came first, and repertoires were sampled only after it. Two doses of AZD1222 preceded a rise in Spike-specific TCR breadth and depth. Donor demographics were predominantly white British with a female majority; clonal diversity may be underestimated.

Losses at the gene ends were 5 bases for V and 7 bases for J; bases not matched to a gene: 10. The germline gives CDR1 MNHEY, CDR2 SVGEGT. The CDR3 has 16 amino acids. Source: peripheral blood, taken on day 0 of AZD1222 vaccination. This chain links TRBV6-2 or TRBV6-3 with TRBJ2-1; 11 nucleotides line up with TRBD2. The sequence was collected from an adult in good health. The CDR3 reads CASSTSGSPKGNEQFF. Here the CDR3 DNA reads TGTGCCAGCAGTACTAGCGGGAGTCCAAAAGGGAATGAGCAGTTCTTC.